These T cell receptor beta chains were read from a single sample in a study of blood T cell repertoires in COVID-19. TCRdb's copy holds only in-frame clones and misses some; the assay was immunoSEQ multiplex PCR. The sample carries some 120,000 clones, about four fifths recorded once. The sequenced material came from peripheral blood. Every receptor here comes from a woman between 45 and 60 years old with acute or convalescent COVID-19. CDR3s include the opening cysteine and the closing phenylalanine or tryptophan. Each record gives: D gene, J gene, V gene, clone size, CDR3 protein, CDR3 DNA. D genes are given only for firm matches. Only some rows state a clone size, as once, few, many or a class for expanded clones.

TRBD1	TRBJ2-2	TRBV18	once	CASSPLARGLANTGELFF	TGTGCCAGCTCCCCATTAGCCAGGGGGCTCGCGAACACCGGGGAGCTGTTTTTT
.	TRBJ2-3	TRBV30	.	CAWSVRGDTQYF	TGTGCCTGGAGTGTACGGGGGGATACGCAGTATTTT
.	TRBJ1-4	TRBV5-6	.	CASSSTGYEKLFF	TGTGCCAGCAGCAGCACAGGGTACGAAAAACTGTTTTTT
TRBD1	TRBJ1-1	TRBV18	once	CASSLGQGRTEAFF	TGTGCCAGCTCACTTGGACAGGGACGAACTGAAGCTTTCTTT
TRBD1	TRBJ1-2	TRBV30	.	CAWSRYPTGEYNGYTF	TGTGCCTGGAGCCGCTATCCTACAGGGGAATATAATGGCTACACCTTC
.	TRBJ1-2	TRBV18	.	CASSPVPNPYGYTF	TGTGCCAGCTCACCCGTCCCTAACCCTTATGGCTACACCTTC
.	TRBJ1-5	TRBV6-5	.	CASNLEQGSHQPQHF	TGTGCCAGCAATTTGGAGCAGGGATCCCATCAGCCCCAGCATTTT
TRBD1	TRBJ2-1	TRBV7-2	.	CASQTGATYNEQFF	TGTGCCAGCCAAACAGGGGCCACCTACAATGAGCAGTTCTTC
.	TRBJ1-2	TRBV4-2	.	CASSQDITAQYGYTF	TGTGCCAGCAGCCAAGATATAACAGCCCAATATGGCTACACCTTC
TRBD1	TRBJ1-4	TRBV5-1	few	CASSPGQAEKLFF	TGCGCCAGCAGCCCGGGACAGGCTGAAAAACTGTTTTTT
.	TRBJ1-2	TRBV30	.	CASAQELYGYTF	TGTGCCTCCGCACAGGAACTCTATGGCTACACCTTC
TRBD1	TRBJ2-3	TRBV4-1	.	CASSQDERDRRTDTQYF	TGCGCCAGCAGCCAAGATGAGAGGGACAGGCGCACAGATACGCAGTATTTT
TRBD1	TRBJ2-1	TRBV6-5	.	CASSFDRGSDEQFF	TGTGCCAGCAGTTTCGACAGGGGGAGCGATGAGCAGTTCTTC
.	TRBJ1-6	TRBV11-2	.	CASSLEAGDSPLHF	TGTGCCAGCAGCTTAGAGGCAGGGGATTCACCCCTCCACTTT
.	TRBJ1-2	TRBV6-1	few	CASSEPARVLLYGYTF	TGTGCCAGCAGTGAACCTGCCCGGGTCCTGCTCTATGGCTACACCTTC
.	TRBJ2-5	TRBV5-1	.	CASSLGSGFQETQYF	TGCGCCAGCAGCTTGGGTAGCGGCTTCCAAGAGACCCAGTACTTC
.	TRBJ1-1	TRBV5-3	.	CARSYREGLHPGTEAFF	TGTGCCAGAAGCTATAGGGAGGGGCTACACCCTGGGACTGAAGCTTTCTTT
TRBD1	TRBJ2-2	TRBV7-6	.	CASSSQGANTGELFF	TGTGCCAGCAGCTCCCAGGGGGCTAACACCGGGGAGCTGTTTTTT
.	TRBJ2-7	TRBV7-2	.	CASSFQRPYEQYF	TGTGCCAGCAGCTTTCAGAGGCCCTACGAGCAGTACTTC
.	TRBJ1-4	TRBV6-5	.	CASRPSQTNEKLFF	TGTGCCAGCCGTCCATCACAGACTAATGAAAAACTGTTTTTT
.	TRBJ2-2	TRBV6-5	.	CASSPRVRGELFF	TGTGCCAGCAGCCCCAGGGTTCGAGGGGAGCTGTTTTTT
.	TRBJ1-4	TRBV7-2	.	CASSQQGFREKLFF	TGTGCCAGCAGCCAACAGGGTTTTCGGGAAAAACTGTTTTTT
.	TRBJ1-6	TRBV27	.	CASSLSAPSPLHF	TGTGCCAGCAGTTTATCGGCCCCTTCACCCCTCCACTTT
.	TRBJ1-1	TRBV15	.	CATSSVRNTEAFF	TGTGCCACCAGCAGTGTCCGGAACACTGAAGCTTTCTTT
TRBD1	TRBJ1-6	TRBV9	.	CASSEWDSPSNSPLHF	TGTGCCAGCAGCGAATGGGACAGCCCCAGTAATTCACCCCTCCACTTT
.	TRBJ1-5	TRBV27	.	CASSLRMLGAQHF	TGTGCCAGCAGTTTACGTATGTTAGGGGCCCAGCATTTT
TRBD1	TRBJ1-1	TRBV3-1/TRBV3-2	.	CASSQSGTANTEAFF	TGTGCCAGCAGCCAATCCGGGACAGCGAACACTGAAGCTTTCTTT
.	TRBJ1-2	TRBV7-8	few	CASSADSLGGYTF	TGTGCCAGCAGCGCGGACAGTCTGGGAGGCTACACCTTC
.	TRBJ1-3	TRBV4-1	few	CASSQFPGDSGNTIYF	TGCGCCAGCAGCCAATTCCCCGGAGACTCTGGAAACACCATATATTTT
TRBD1	TRBJ2-5	TRBV4-1	.	CASSLRAGTGFQETQYF	TGCGCCAGCAGCCTCCGGGCCGGGACAGGTTTTCAAGAGACCCAGTACTTC
TRBD1	TRBJ1-6	TRBV5-4	.	CASSLEGQYLSPLHF	TGTGCCAGCAGCTTGGAGGGACAGTACCTGTCACCCCTCCACTTT
.	TRBJ1-1	TRBV12-3/TRBV12-4	.	CASRTGQNTEAFF	TGTGCCAGCAGGACGGGACAGAACACTGAAGCTTTCTTT
.	TRBJ1-1	TRBV13	.	CASSLRGNTEAFF	TGTGCCAGCAGCTTAAGGGGGAACACTGAAGCTTTCTTT
TRBD1	TRBJ2-1	TRBV6-6	.	CASNHQGVGSVNEQFF	TGTGCCAGCAACCACCAGGGGGTCGGGTCGGTAAATGAGCAGTTCTTC
.	TRBJ1-3	TRBV11-2	.	CASSLVSRTFNGNTIYF	TGTGCCAGCAGCTTAGTGTCTCGGACTTTCAACGGAAACACCATATATTTT
.	TRBJ1-1	TRBV5-8	.	CASSFKGLGVNTEAFF	TGTGCCAGCAGCTTTAAGGGACTAGGTGTGAACACTGAAGCTTTCTTT
TRBD2	TRBJ2-2	TRBV6-1	.	CASSEVKRGGRGTGELFF	TGTGCCAGCAGTGAAGTGAAGCGGGGGGGCCGAGGAACCGGGGAGCTGTTTTTT
TRBD1	TRBJ2-7	TRBV7-2	.	CASSQGTGGYEQYF	TGTGCCAGCAGCCAAGGGACAGGGGGCTACGAGCAGTACTTC
.	TRBJ2-1	TRBV4-2	few	CASSQSRDYNEQFF	TGTGCCAGCAGCCAGTCCCGGGACTACAATGAGCAGTTCTTC
.	TRBJ1-5	TRBV5-4	.	CASSLGAGDNQPQHF	TGTGCCAGCAGCTTGGGGGCAGGGGACAATCAGCCCCAGCATTTT
.	TRBJ1-1	TRBV30	.	CAWRQGNTEAFF	TGTGCCTGGAGACAGGGGAACACTGAAGCTTTCTTT
TRBD1	TRBJ1-5	TRBV24-1	.	CATSDRQGAGNQPQHF	TGTGCCACCAGTGATCGACAGGGGGCTGGCAATCAGCCCCAGCATTTT
.	TRBJ1-1	TRBV19	.	CASSLHPAGATEAFF	TGTGCCAGTAGTCTACATCCGGCTGGGGCCACTGAAGCTTTCTTT
.	TRBJ1-2	TRBV5-4	.	CASSPSPESNYGYTF	TGTGCCAGCAGCCCGTCACCAGAATCAAACTATGGCTACACCTTC
TRBD1	TRBJ1-1	TRBV19	.	CASMLSGQGRGNTEAFF	TGTGCCAGTATGCTATCGGGACAGGGTAGGGGAAACACTGAAGCTTTCTTT
.	TRBJ1-3	TRBV5-1	.	CASSFKGGVNPSGNTIYF	TGCGCCAGCAGCTTCAAGGGAGGGGTCAACCCCTCTGGAAACACCATATATTTT
TRBD2	TRBJ2-3	TRBV9	once	CASSVRLAGGTDTQYF	TGTGCCAGCAGCGTCAGGCTAGCGGGGGGGACAGATACGCAGTATTTT
TRBD1	TRBJ2-1	TRBV7-9	.	CASSPQGDEQFF	TGTGCCAGCAGCCCCCAGGGGGATGAGCAGTTCTTC